A single sample gave rise to the 5 T cell receptor beta chains below, sequenced in a study of spatial heterogeneity in lung cancer. Study conclusions and caveats: For expanded intratumoral alpha and beta TCRs, counts tracked tumor mutation counts.

Which antigens these TCRs recognize remains unknown. The time point denotes: sample taken at primary tumor resection. From the 5' RACE reads, TCRdb called clonotypes with MiXCR, one entry per CDR3 protein. Of several thousand distinct CDR3 sequences in the sample, over 5% are singletons; the top ten hold 24%. The sequencing here drew on lung tumor tissue, taken at surgery. The receptors were sampled from a male donor with early-stage non-small cell lung cancer.

By sample share, this clonotype is large. The chain has TRBV24-1 and TRBJ2-1; weak D call: TRBD1 (5 bases). The CDR3 extends over 15 amino acids. V lost 4 bases to trimming and J lost 7 bases, with 16 bases between them. The germline V gene has CDR1 KGHDR and CDR2 SFDVKD. CDR3 loop: CATSDPGGAQNEQFF. DNA of the CDR3: TGTGCCACCAGTGACCCTGGTGGGGCGCAAAATGAGCAGTTCTTC.

This clonotype occurred a few times. The chain carries TRBV2 and TRBJ1-1; D gene unclear. This CDR3 comprises 14 residues. Germline V gives CDR1 SNHLY, CDR2 FYNNEI. Trimming took off 2 bases at V and 1 base at J, with 8 bases between the two ends. The CDR3 sequence: CASSESGWNTEAFF. CDR3 coding DNA: TGTGCCAGCAGTGAAAGTGGATGGAACACTGAAGCTTTCTTT.

In its sample, this clonotype was seen many times. This chain uses TRBV5-1 with TRBJ2-5; no definite D call. The CDR3 spans 15 residues. The V and J ends lost 0 bases and 4 bases respectively, with 13 bases between them. Germline V gives CDR1 SGHRS, CDR2 YFSETQ. CDR3 DNA sequence: TGCGCCAGCAGCTTGGAGACCCACCCTGCAGAGACCCAGTACTTC. As protein: CASSLETHPAETQYF.

The chain is built from TRBV2 and TRBJ2-2; D gene ambiguous. CDR3 length: 14 amino acids. Deletions cut 2 bases from V and 6 bases from J, with 10 bases between. Germline V gene sequence: CDR1 SNHLY, CDR2 FYNNEI. The CDR3 region is CASSESRIAGELFF. CDR3 nucleotide sequence: TGTGCCAGCAGTGAAAGCAGGATAGCCGGGGAGCTGTTTTTT.

This clonotype was found many times. CDR3 residues: CSASRQGSEKLFF. The CDR3 bases are TGCAGTGCTAGTAGGCAGGGCTCGGAAAAACTGTTTTTT. The V gene is TRBV20-1, the J gene TRBJ1-4, with D possibly being TRBD1 (5 bases). CDR3 size: 13 residues. The V gene's germline CDR1 is DFQATT and CDR2 SNEGSKA (reference sequence). Deletions cut 3 bases from V and 8 bases from J, with 13 bases between.